This T cell receptor (beta chain) was captured in a study of blood T cell repertoires in COVID-19. Study as a whole: From the United States, Italy and Spain came samples of acute and convalescent COVID-19. From T cells, B-cell-depleted T cells, or PBMCs came the material, which was cDNA or gDNA.

In the original processing: Amplifying reference gene primers gave estimates of nucleated cell counts. The table came from immunoSEQ multiplex PCR; TCRdb's copy has only in-frame clones and leaves some out. D and trimming were read from the DNA, whereas the V and J calls and clone size are those reported in that table. The table includes about 97,000 clones, about 78% detected once. V lost 5 bases, J lost 4 bases, and 5 bases stayed unmatched. The CDR3 is 14 amino acids. The germline gives CDR1 SGHTA, CDR2 FQGNSA. This clonotype was obtained from a man in his sixties with active or convalescent COVID-19. V and J are TRBV7-2 and TRBJ2-5; 9 positions match TRBD1. The sample consisted of peripheral blood. CDR3 in amino acids: CASSTNRGRETQYF. The CDR3 DNA reads TGTGCCAGCAGCACAAACAGGGGGCGAGAGACCCAGTACTTC.